This T cell receptor (beta chain) was captured by sequencing in a study of spatial heterogeneity in lung cancer. Looking at the study overall: Averaged across combinations, each unique TCR and UMI pairing appeared more than ten times in raw reads, which were uncorrected. Study observations and caveats: Resection saw ubiquitous expanded tumor TCRs appear in blood more than follow-up did.

This clonotype appeared many times. Its antigen is not identified. Time point indicated: sample taken at primary tumor resection. No cells were sorted before sequencing. The whole RNA sequenced was extracted from tumor, nontumor lung or frozen PBMC. Every TCR cDNA molecule bore its own unique molecular identifier. TCRdb ran MiXCR on the 5' RACE reads and lists one entry per CDR3 protein. The sample carries more than 65,000 distinct CDR3 sequences, around 12% recorded once. This CDR3 spans 15 amino acids. Per germline, CDR1 MNHEY and CDR2 SVGEGT. Germline trimming cut 6 bases from V and 0 bases from J; bases unmatched to any gene: 2.

The sample was PBMCs, taken at surgery. This clonotype originated in a male donor with early-stage non-small cell lung cancer. The chain uses TRBV6-2 or TRBV6-3 and TRBJ2-5; TRBD2 agrees at 12 bases. CDR3 DNA: TGTGCCAGCAGGCTAGCGGGGGGGAACCAAGAGACCCAGTACTTC. Protein: CASRLAGGNQETQYF.